This T cell receptor (beta chain) was recorded in a study of CD8 T cells in Susac syndrome. Germline trimming cut 5 bases from V and 1 base from J; bases unmatched to any gene: 10. The CDR3 covers 17 residues. Germline CDR1 reads SEHNR; CDR2 reads FQNEAQ (reference sequence). After extraction with the RNeasy kit, roughly 0.5 to 1 ug of the RNA was reverse transcribed using random hexamers. TCRdb independently ran MiXCR on the immunoSEQ multiplex PCR reads; one entry per CDR3 protein. The sample shows some 170,000 distinct CDR3 sequences, around 95% of them seen only once. The sequence derives from a human donor in good health. Sequencing used CD4+ T cells from PBMCs. The V call is TRBV7-9, the J call TRBJ2-5; the match to TRBD2 covers 10 bases. CDR3 DNA sequence: TGTGCCAGCAGCCCCGGGCTAGCGGGGGTACTCCAAGAGACCCAGTACTTC. Its translation: CASSPGLAGVLQETQYF.